This entry is about one T cell receptor (beta chain). This record comes from a study of T-cell reconstitution after alpha-beta-depleted transplantation in children. The ends were cut back, 0 bases at V and 2 bases at J, with 11 bases in the middle. Germline CDR1 is SGHTA and CDR2 is FQGNSA. The CDR3 contains 15 residues. Using unique molecular identifiers, the investigators prepared the TCRbeta library. TCRdb recomputed calls from the PCR reads with MiXCR, one row per CDR3 protein. Of about 690,000 distinct CDR3 sequences listed, 15% to 20% were seen once; the top ten hold approximately 1.1%. The chain is built from TRBV7-2 and TRBJ2-7, with D possibly matching TRBD1 (6 bases). The clonotype originates from a human donor who donated a stem cell graft to a child with acute myeloid leukemia. The material was PBMCs from the stem cell graft donor, obtained from the stem cell graft. The CDR3 region has the DNA TGTGCCAGCAGCTTAGCGGGGGCCACAACCTACGAGCAGTACTTC. This codes for CASSLAGATTYEQYF. The full variable domain, its missing parts supplied by reference TRBV7-2 and TRBJ2-7, is GAGVSQSPSNKVTEKGKDVELRCDPISGHTALYWYRQSLGQGLEFLIYFQGNSAPDKSGLPSDRFSAERTGGSVSTLTIQRTQQEDSAVYLCASSLAGATTYEQYFGPGTRLTVT.